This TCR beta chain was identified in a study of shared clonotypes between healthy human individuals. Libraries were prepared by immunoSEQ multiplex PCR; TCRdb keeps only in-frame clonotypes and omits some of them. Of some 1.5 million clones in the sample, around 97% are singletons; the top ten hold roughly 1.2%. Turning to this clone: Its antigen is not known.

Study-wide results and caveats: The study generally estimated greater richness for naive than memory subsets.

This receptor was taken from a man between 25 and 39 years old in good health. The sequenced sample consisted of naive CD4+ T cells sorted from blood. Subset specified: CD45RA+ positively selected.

The CDR3 region has the DNA TGTGCCAGCAGCTTGGATAGTCGTTGGTACAATGAGCAGTTCTTC. Amino acids: CASSLDSRWYNEQFF. The chain combines TRBV5-4 with TRBJ2-1; unclear D gene. The CDR3 runs to 15 residues. CDR1 and CDR2 from the germline V gene are SGHNT and YYREEE (reference sequence). V shed 0 bases and J shed 4 bases, with 11 bases lying between them.